Listed below are T cell receptor beta chains from one sample, sequenced in a study of cytomegalovirus exposure and HLA in healthy donors. Assay used: immunoSEQ multiplex PCR; TCRdb lists only in-frame clones, some missing. Of 75,000 to 100,000 clones listed, around 76% are singletons. Sequencing was carried out using PBMCs. The receptors originated from a woman aged 55-70 years in good health and CMV-seropositive. CDR3s include the opening cysteine and the closing phenylalanine or tryptophan. D genes are given only for firm matches. Some rows mark clone size as missing; the rest say once, few, many or name a class of expanded clone.

size | J | D | V | DNA | CDR3
once | TRBJ1-2 | TRBD1 | TRBV29-1 | TGCAGCGTTCTGGACAGGGGTGGTGGCTACACCTTC | CSVLDRGGGYTF
. | TRBJ2-7 | . | TRBV7-2 | TGTGCCAGCAGCCCCCAGGTCACAGTTAACTTC | CASSPQVTVNF
once | TRBJ1-6 | . | TRBV30 | TGTGCCTGGAGTGCAAATTCACCCCTCCACTTT | CAWSANSPLHF
. | TRBJ1-2 | . | TRBV30 | TGTGCCTGGAGTGTACTGGCCTTCTTGGGCGGCTACACCTTC | CAWSVLAFLGGYTF
few | TRBJ1-2 | TRBD1 | TRBV6-1 | TGTGCCAGCAGTGAAGCGGGGCAGGGGGGCCGGTATGGCTACACCTTC | CASSEAGQGGRYGYTF
. | TRBJ2-7 | TRBD1 | TRBV27 | TGTGCCAGTAAAGTCGTAGGGACAGGGGACTCCTACGAGCAGTACTTC | CASKVVGTGDSYEQYF
. | TRBJ1-4 | . | TRBV10-3 | TGTGCCATCAGTGAAATAGGGTTGTCTGCGCGGGGTGAAAAACTGTTTTTT | CAISEIGLSARGEKLFF
. | TRBJ2-7 | TRBD1 | TRBV7-3 | TGTGCCAGCAGCCTAGGACAGGCTACCTACGAGCAGTACTTC | CASSLGQATYEQYF
few | TRBJ1-2 | . | TRBV5-6 | TGTGCCAGCAACCCGGCGGGGGGCGCGGGAAGCTACACCTTC | CASNPAGGAGSYTF
once | TRBJ2-2 | . | TRBV5-1 | TGCGCCAGCAGTTCGGGGGATTTGGTCGGGGAGCTGTTTTTT | CASSSGDLVGELFF
. | TRBJ1-3 | TRBD1 | TRBV2 | TGTGCCACCCGCCATCAGGGGGGATCCCCTTCCTCTGGAAACACCATATATTTT | CATRHQGGSPSSGNTIYF
. | TRBJ2-6 | TRBD1 | TRBV9 | TGTGCCAGCAGCCCCCAACCGGGACAGGGTACAGGTGGGGCCAACGTCCTGACTTTC | CASSPQPGQGTGGANVLTF
. | TRBJ1-4 | TRBD1 | TRBV25-1 | TGTGCCAGCAGTCAGGGGGATGAAAAACTGTTTTTT | CASSQGDEKLFF
. | TRBJ1-1 | . | TRBV7-9 | TGTGCCAGCAGGGATACAGGGAACACTGAAGCTTTCTTT | CASRDTGNTEAFF
. | TRBJ2-3 | TRBD2 | TRBV19 | TGTGCCAGTAGTACCCGGACCGGGACTACCACAGATACGCAGTATTTT | CASSTRTGTTTDTQYF
once | TRBJ1-3 | . | TRBV30 | TGTGCCTGGGGTTACGGGTCTGGAAACACCATATATTTT | CAWGYGSGNTIYF
. | TRBJ2-3 | . | TRBV6-1 | TGTGCCAGCAGTGAAGACAACAGGGCCTTAGATACGCAGTATTTT | CASSEDNRALDTQYF
. | TRBJ1-4 | . | TRBV25-1 | TGTGCCAGCAGTGATGGGCAGTCAACTAATGAAAAACTGTTTTTT | CASSDGQSTNEKLFF
once | TRBJ2-7 | . | TRBV4-2 | TGTGCCAGCAGCCAAGATTCGGGCGGGATGAACGAGCAGTACTTC | CASSQDSGGMNEQYF
. | TRBJ1-5 | . | TRBV4-1 | TGCGCCAGCAGCCAAGAATATAGCAATCAGCCCCAGCATTTT | CASSQEYSNQPQHF
few | TRBJ1-1 | . | TRBV4-1 | TGCGCCAGCAGCCAAGAAGACCAGCAGGCCGTGGTCACTGAAGCTTTCTTT | CASSQEDQQAVVTEAFF
few | TRBJ1-2 | . | TRBV9 | TGTGCCAGCAGCGTAGATTCGCAGGGTGGCTATGGCTACACCTTC | CASSVDSQGGYGYTF
. | TRBJ2-7 | . | TRBV5-8 | TGTGCCAGCAGCCCCGCAGGGGGGAGAGCATACTACGAGCAGTACTTC | CASSPAGGRAYYEQYF
. | TRBJ1-1 | . | TRBV19 | TGTGCCAGTAGTATAGTATGGAACACTGAAGCTTTCTTT | CASSIVWNTEAFF
. | TRBJ1-1 | TRBD1 | TRBV30 | TGTGCCTGGAGTGTACAACGGGGGACAGTCGGGATCGTTATGAACACTGAAGCTTTCTTT | CAWSVQRGTVGIVMNTEAFF
. | TRBJ2-7 | . | TRBV19 | TGTGCCAGTAGTCGAGGCCAGGGGTCCGAGCAGTACTTC | CASSRGQGSEQYF
. | TRBJ2-7 | TRBD1 | TRBV19 | TGTGCCAGTAGTATGGGACAGGGGAACCCCTACGAGCAGTACTTC | CASSMGQGNPYEQYF
few | TRBJ2-7 | TRBD2 | TRBV11-3 | TGTGCCAGCAGCGCTAGCGGCTACTCCTACGAGCAGTACTTC | CASSASGYSYEQYF
. | TRBJ1-4 | . | TRBV7-9 | TGTGCCAGCAGCCCGATGGTGGGGCCTGCCACAGAAAAACTGTTTTTT | CASSPMVGPATEKLFF
. | TRBJ2-1 | TRBD1 | TRBV13 | TGTGCCAGCAGCAGGGACAGGGCCAGGAATGAGCAGTTCTTC | CASSRDRARNEQFF
. | TRBJ2-1 | TRBD2 | TRBV30 | TGTGCCTGGAGGCCCTCCCTGGGGCTAGCGGGAGGGATTTCCTACAATGAGCAGTTCTTC | CAWRPSLGLAGGISYNEQFF
. | TRBJ1-1 | TRBD1 | TRBV10-3 | TGTGCCATCAGTGAGTTGAGACAGGGTACGTCTGAAGCTTTCTTT | CAISELRQGTSEAFF
. | TRBJ1-1 | . | TRBV10-3 | TGTGCCATCACTAGGACAGAGAACACTGAAGCTTTCTTT | CAITRTENTEAFF
. | TRBJ1-1 | TRBD1 | TRBV27 | TGTGCCAGCAGTTTAGGGACAGGGAACACTGAAGCTTTCTTT | CASSLGTGNTEAFF
. | TRBJ2-1 | TRBD2 | TRBV27 | TGTGCCAGCACCCGGGGCGGGAGGGCCTACAATGAGCAGTTCTTC | CASTRGGRAYNEQFF
once | TRBJ1-1 | . | TRBV5-6 | TGTGCCAGCAGCTTGAAGGCAGGGTACACTGAAGCTTTCTTT | CASSLKAGYTEAFF
. | TRBJ1-4 | . | TRBV4-1 | TGCGCCAGCAGCCAAGGACAGATTAATGAAAAACTGTTTTTT | CASSQGQINEKLFF
once | TRBJ2-3 | TRBD2 | TRBV4-2 | TGTGCCAGCAGCCAAGGGAGGACTAGCGGGAGGAGGGGGGCAGATACGCAGTATTTT | CASSQGRTSGRRGADTQYF